A selection of T cell receptor beta chains follows, all from one sample in a study of HIV-infected patients and healthy controls. One entry per CDR3 protein results from TCRdb running MiXCR on the 5' RACE reads. The table shows more than 9,000 distinct CDR3 sequences, with approximately 6% occurring only once. The specimen was blood, collected during antiretroviral therapy. The receptors were sampled from an adult with HIV infection. The donor label of this sample is uncertain. The CDR3 runs from the conserved cysteine through the conserved F or W.

v_call	cdr3_aa
TRBV6-5	CASGAGGNTGELFF
TRBV11-2	CASSLVPLLYQETQYF
TRBV7-9	CASSWTVTSTEAFF
TRBV6-5	CASSYSISTGGGYTF
TRBV19	CASSIGFGTGYEQYF
TRBV6-2/TRBV6-3	CASSYSIAGGYNEQFF
TRBV20-1	CSAIETSGVTDTQYF
TRBV7-8	CASRADRVSTDTQYF
TRBV12-3/TRBV12-4	CASSLGSGGVDTQYF
TRBV29-1	CSVGSREQFF